The 29 T cell receptor beta chains below were found in one sample sequenced in a study of control samples from healthy donors and cancer patients. The method was immunoSEQ multiplex PCR; TCRdb's version includes in-frame clones alone and lacks a portion of them. The sample shows just over 150,000 clones, around 95% of them seen only once. Sequencing input: blood. Receptor source: a woman aged 35 to 49 in good health.

The gene calls are TRBV7-2 and TRBJ2-2; possibly TRBD1 or TRBD2 for D (5 bases each). This CDR3 region has 16 residues. Germline loops: CDR1 SGHTA, CDR2 FQGNSA. Deletions cut 3 bases from V and 0 bases from J, with 11 bases between. CDR3 DNA sequence: TGTGCCAGCAGCTTTCTGGGACGGACGAACACCGGGGAGCTGTTTTTT. Protein product: CASSFLGRTNTGELFF.

The J gene is TRBJ1-2, the V gene TRBV4-1; D not resolved. Trimming cost V 4 bases and J 3 bases, with 15 bases left between them. Germline CDR1 and CDR2: MGHRA and YSYEKL. This CDR3 is 15 amino acids long. The CDR3 coding sequence is TGCGCCAGCAGCCCGACACCGACGAGGGACTATGGCTACACCTTC. It codes for CASSPTPTRDYGYTF.

This sequence joins TRBV2 and TRBJ1-2, with D maybe TRBD1 (5 bases). The germline gives CDR1 SNHLY, CDR2 FYNNEI. This CDR3 is 12 amino acids long. Trimming took off 7 bases at V and 1 base at J, with 7 bases between the two ends. In DNA, the CDR3 is TGTGCCAGCAAGGGGTTTAACTATGGCTACACCTTC. This codes for CASKGFNYGYTF.

The chain carries TRBV19 and TRBJ1-5; D is unclear. This CDR3 region has 15 residues. Germline loops: CDR1 LNHDA, CDR2 SQIVND (reference sequence). V lost 4 bases and J lost 6, with 16 bases in between. In DNA, the CDR3 is TGTGCCAGTAGTAAAGGGAGGTGGCCCCCTCAGCCCCAGCATTTT. Translating gives CASSKGRWPPQPQHF.

CDR3 region: CAIGDRSLGSPQHF. As DNA, the CDR3 is TGTGCCATCGGGGACAGGTCCTTAGGATCGCCCCAGCATTTT. This chain links TRBV10-3 with TRBJ1-5; TRBD1 agrees at 8 bases. V lost 8 bases and J lost 9; bases outside the gene matches: 12. The CDR3 spans 14 residues. CDR1 is ENHRY, CDR2 SYGVKD, per germline.

The chain uses TRBV27 and TRBJ1-1, with D possibly TRBD1 on 5 matching bases. Trimming pared 3 bases from V and 0 bases from J, leaving 11 bases between. The CDR3 is 15 residues long. Germline V gene data show CDR1 as MNHEY and CDR2 as SMNVEV (reference sequence). The CDR3 DNA sequence: TGTGCCAGCAGTTTGTCGGTGGACATGAACACTGAAGCTTTCTTT. The encoded protein is CASSLSVDMNTEAFF.

V and J are TRBV4-3 and TRBJ1-1, with D uncertain. In germline, CDR1 is LGHNA, CDR2 YSLEER. The length of the CDR3 is 15 residues. Trimming shortened V by 0 bases and J by 4 bases, and 12 bases separated the two germline ends. The CDR3 DNA follows: TGCGCCAGCAGCCAAGATTGGCTCGGGCTCACTGAAGCTTTCTTT. Translating it yields CASSQDWLGLTEAFF.

V usage is TRBV6-5 and J usage is TRBJ2-5; no reliable D call. The CDR3 sequence is 13 residues long. Germline CDR1 is MNHEY and CDR2 is SVGAGI. V gave up 6 bases and J gave up 4 bases, with 12 bases separating them. The DNA of the CDR3 is TGTGCCAGCAGGGAGTTGACGGGAGAGACCCAGTACTTC. It translates to CASRELTGETQYF.

The rearrangement links TRBV19 to TRBJ1-1, with D uncertain. This CDR3 has 12 amino acids. CDR1 is LNHDA, CDR2 SQIVND, per germline (reference sequence). V shed 8 bases and J shed 11 bases, with 18 bases lying between them. In DNA, the CDR3 is TGTGCCAGTGCCCGGGAGATGAGGGATGCTTTCTTT. This translates into CASAREMRDAFF.

Only one count was recorded for this clone. Other DNA variants within this sample encode the same CDR3. This chain links TRBV5-4 with TRBJ1-1; D is uncertain. Germline-derived CDR1 and CDR2 are SGHNT and YYREEE (reference sequence). The V end was cut by 0 bases, the J end by 2 bases, with 5 bases between. The CDR3 is made up of 13 amino acids. The CDR3 loop reads CASSLGGNTEAFF. The DNA of the CDR3 is TGTGCCAGCAGCTTGGGGGGTAACACTGAAGCTTTCTTT.

The genes are TRBV9 and TRBJ2-7; 11 bases match TRBD2. Germline-derived CDR1 and CDR2 are SGDLS and YYNGEE. V lost 4 bases, J lost 0 bases, and 6 bases stayed unmatched. The CDR3 runs to 16 residues. The CDR3 here is CASSRGTSGSSYEQYF. DNA of the CDR3: TGTGCCAGCAGCAGAGGGACTAGCGGTAGCTCCTACGAGCAGTACTTC.

This clone was seen once. The DNA for the CDR3 is TGTGCCAGCAGCGTACCAGGGGTCAATCAGCCCCAGCATTTT. Its protein is CASSVPGVNQPQHF. This sequence joins TRBV9 and TRBJ1-5, with a possible D match to TRBD1 (6 bases). The length of the CDR3 is 14 residues. The V gene lost 1 base and the J gene lost 3 bases, with 8 bases spanning the gap. The germline CDR1 and CDR2 sequences are SGDLS and YYNGEE.

The V call is TRBV12-3 or TRBV12-4, the J call TRBJ2-1; D gene unclear. V was trimmed by 4 bases and J by 14 bases, leaving 15 bases between them. This CDR3 spans 12 amino acids. The CDR3 loop reads CASSYSVPPEFF. Written as DNA, the CDR3 is TGTGCCAGCAGTTACTCAGTCCCCCCGGAGTTCTTC.

This clone was seen just once. The rearrangement uses TRBV9 and TRBJ1-1; perhaps TRBD1 as D (5 bases). Trimming removed 0 bases from V and 0 bases from J, with 9 bases in between. The CDR3 consists of 15 residues. Germline V gene sequence: CDR1 SGDLS, CDR2 YYNGEE. CDR3 bases: TGTGCCAGCAGCGTAGGGGGGAGACTGAACACTGAAGCTTTCTTT. Translating it yields CASSVGGRLNTEAFF.

The rearrangement uses TRBV5-6 and TRBJ1-1, with 7 positions matching TRBD1. The V gene end was trimmed by 0 bases and the J gene end by 6 bases; junction bases not matched to a gene: 5. This CDR3 has 14 amino acids. Germline lookup yields CDR1 SGHDT and CDR2 YYEEEE. CDR3 in amino acids: CASSLGDRAPEAFF. DNA of the CDR3: TGTGCCAGCAGCTTGGGAGACAGGGCGCCTGAAGCTTTCTTT.

The chain recombines TRBV7-6 with TRBJ1-3; TRBD1 agrees at 8 bases. V lost 6 bases, J lost 2 bases, and 3 bases stayed unmatched. CDR1 and CDR2 from the germline V gene are SGHVS and FNYEAQ. This CDR3 spans 14 amino acids. The CDR3 DNA reads as TGTGCCAGCAGTACGACAGGGGCTGGAAACACCATATATTTT. The encoded protein is CASSTTGAGNTIYF.

This chain links TRBV19 with TRBJ2-6; D possibly corresponds to TRBD2 (5 bases). Trimming left V 4 bases short and J 4 bases short, with 8 bases between. The V gene's germline CDR1 is LNHDA and CDR2 SQIVND (reference sequence). The CDR3 has 14 residues. As DNA, the CDR3 is TGTGCCAGTAGTACCGGGATCGGGGCCAACGTCCTGACTTTC. It translates to CASSTGIGANVLTF. Drawing the rest from reference TRBV19 and TRBJ2-6, the complete variable domain is DGGITQSPKYLFRKEGQNVTLSCEQNLNHDAMYWYRQDPGQGLRLIYYSQIVNDFQKGDIAEGYSVSREKKESFPLTVTSAQKNPTAFYLCASSTGIGANVLTFGAGSRLTVL.

The chain combines TRBV6-5 with TRBJ2-7, with 9 bases aligning to TRBD1. The CDR3 sequence is 15 residues long. Looked up from germline, CDR1 is MNHEY and CDR2 is SVGAGI. The V gene end was trimmed by 6 bases and the J gene end by 7 bases; junction bases not matched to a gene: 13. The CDR3 bases are TGTGCCAGCAGGAGCCCGGGACAGGGATTCGGTGAGCAGTACTTC. Its translation is CASRSPGQGFGEQYF.

V and J are TRBV6-2 or TRBV6-3 and TRBJ2-6; possible D gene TRBD2, 7 bases. The CDR3 has 16 residues. Trimming removed 4 bases from V and 0 bases from J, with 10 bases in between. Germline CDR1 MNHEY, CDR2 SVGEGT. This CDR3 is CASSWRGGSGANVLTF. The CDR3 coding sequence is TGTGCCAGCAGTTGGAGGGGGGGCTCTGGGGCCAACGTCCTGACTTTC.

The rearrangement links TRBV11-2 to TRBJ1-1; D gene uncertain. Germline CDR1 is SGHAT and CDR2 is FQNNGV. The CDR3 totals 12 residues. V was clipped by 7 bases and J by 1 base, with 7 bases between them. The CDR3 DNA is TGTGCCAGCAATCGGCCGAACACTGAAGCTTTCTTT. Translation: CASNRPNTEAFF.

The CDR3 coding sequence is TGTGCCAGCAGCTTAATGGGTGACACTGAAGCTTTCTTT. The encoded protein is CASSLMGDTEAFF. The V call is TRBV7-2, the J call TRBJ1-1; D is ambiguous. V was pared by 2 bases and J by 3 bases, with 7 bases between. Germline-derived CDR1 and CDR2 are SGHTA and FQGNSA. The CDR3 length is 13 residues.

The V and J genes are TRBV7-2 and TRBJ1-5; no reliable D call. V was cut by 5 bases and J by 9 bases, with 14 bases left in between. The germline CDR1 and CDR2 sequences are SGHTA and FQGNSA. The CDR3 is 13 amino acids. The CDR3 DNA sequence: TGTGCCAGCAGCCCCGAGAGAGGTCGGCCCCAGCATTTT. Protein: CASSPERGRPQHF.

This chain joins TRBV12-5 and TRBJ1-3; D unresolved. Germline V gives CDR1 LGHNT, CDR2 FRNRAP. This CDR3 contains 15 residues. V lost 5 bases, J lost 0 bases, and 11 bases lay in between. CDR3 loop: CASGMDLYSGNTIYF. In DNA form, the CDR3 reads TGTGCTAGTGGTATGGACCTATACTCTGGAAACACCATATATTTT.

CDR3 amino acids: CASSIERDRVSEGYTF. DNA for the CDR3: TGTGCCAGTAGTATCGAAAGGGACAGGGTTTCGGAGGGCTACACCTTC. The chain has TRBV19 and TRBJ1-2; 9 bases align to TRBD1. J lost 8 bases, V lost 3 bases, and 13 bases had no gene match. Germline CDR1 and CDR2: LNHDA and SQIVND (reference sequence). The CDR3 extends over 16 amino acids.

This sequence joins TRBV4-2 and TRBJ1-6, with 7 positions matching TRBD1. Germline assignment: CDR1 LGHNA and CDR2 YNFKEQ. J lost 7 bases, V lost 0 bases, and 6 bases had no gene match. The CDR3 runs 16 residues. DNA for the CDR3: TGTGCCAGCAGCCAAGATATGGGGACAGCCAATTCACCCCTCCACTTT. As protein: CASSQDMGTANSPLHF.

The chain combines TRBV27 with TRBJ2-7; D is undetermined. Deletions cut 6 bases from V and 5 bases from J, with 11 bases between. In germline, CDR1 is MNHEY, CDR2 SMNVEV (reference sequence). CDR3 length: 12 amino acids. The CDR3 DNA follows: TGTGCCAGCAGAGACCACTCGGACGAGCAGTACTTC. It encodes CASRDHSDEQYF.

This chain connects TRBV20-1 to TRBJ2-3, with D perhaps being TRBD1 or TRBD2 (5 bases each). This CDR3 has 11 residues. V was pared by 4 bases and J by 10 bases, with 12 bases between. Germline CDR1 is DFQATT and CDR2 is SNEGSKA (reference sequence). CDR3 DNA sequence: TGCAGTGCTATAATGGGGGAGTCGCAGTATTTT. This sequence encodes CSAIMGESQYF.

The chain employs TRBV5-1 and TRBJ1-3; 9 bases align to TRBD1. Losses at the gene ends were 2 bases for V and 0 bases for J; bases not matched to a gene: 6. This CDR3 has 17 amino acids. The germline V gene has CDR1 SGHRS and CDR2 YFSETQ. In DNA form, the CDR3 reads TGCGCCAGCAGCTTCACAGGGGGCGCAAACTCTGGAAACACCATATATTTT. Translation gives CASSFTGGANSGNTIYF.

V and J are TRBV9 and TRBJ2-3, with unresolved D. V shed 3 bases and J shed 2 bases, with 13 bases lying between them. Germline V gene sequence: CDR1 SGDLS, CDR2 YYNGEE. The CDR3 totals 15 residues. The CDR3 region is CASSASGPATDTQYF. In nucleotides, the CDR3 is TGTGCCAGCAGCGCTTCCGGACCCGCCACAGATACGCAGTATTTT.